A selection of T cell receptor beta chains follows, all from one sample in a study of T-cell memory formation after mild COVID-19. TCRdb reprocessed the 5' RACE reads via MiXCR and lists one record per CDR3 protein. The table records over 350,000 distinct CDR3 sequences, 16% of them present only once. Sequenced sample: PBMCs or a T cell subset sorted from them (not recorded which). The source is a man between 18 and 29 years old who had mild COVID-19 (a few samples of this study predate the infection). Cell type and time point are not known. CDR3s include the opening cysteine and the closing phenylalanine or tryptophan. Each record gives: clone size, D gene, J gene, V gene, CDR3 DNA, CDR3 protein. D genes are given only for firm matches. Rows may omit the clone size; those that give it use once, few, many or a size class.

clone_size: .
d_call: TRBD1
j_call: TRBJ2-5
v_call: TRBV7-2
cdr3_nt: TGTGCCAGCAGCTCCAACAGGGGACAAGGGACCCAGTACTTC
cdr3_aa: CASSSNRGQGTQYF

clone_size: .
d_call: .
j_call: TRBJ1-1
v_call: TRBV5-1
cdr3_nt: TGCGCCAGCAGCTTGGGTACTGCCACTTTCTTT
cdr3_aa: CASSLGTATFF

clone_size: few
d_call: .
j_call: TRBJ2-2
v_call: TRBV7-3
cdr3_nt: TGTGCCAGCAGCTTATCACTAGCCACCGGGGAGCTGTTTTTT
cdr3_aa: CASSLSLATGELFF

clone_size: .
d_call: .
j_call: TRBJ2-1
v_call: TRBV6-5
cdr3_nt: TGTGCCAGCCGGGGGTTTAATGAGCAGTTCTTC
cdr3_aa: CASRGFNEQFF

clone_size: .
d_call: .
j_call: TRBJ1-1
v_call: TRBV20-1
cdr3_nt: TGCAGTGTTAGCGCCGGTAACACTGAAGCTTTCTTT
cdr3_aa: CSVSAGNTEAFF

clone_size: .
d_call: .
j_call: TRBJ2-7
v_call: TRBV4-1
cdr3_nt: TGCGCCAGCAGCGACCTAAGAGGGGGGAGCTCCTACGAGCAGTACTTC
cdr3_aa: CASSDLRGGSSYEQYF

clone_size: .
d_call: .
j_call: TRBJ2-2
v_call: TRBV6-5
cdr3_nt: TGTGCCAGCAGTTACTCGAGGCGGCGGGCAGGGGACACCGGGGAGCTGTTTTTT
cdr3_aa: CASSYSRRRAGDTGELFF

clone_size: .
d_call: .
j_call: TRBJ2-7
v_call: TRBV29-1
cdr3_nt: TGCAGCGTTCCGGGGCCCTCCTACGAGCAGTACTTC
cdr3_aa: CSVPGPSYEQYF

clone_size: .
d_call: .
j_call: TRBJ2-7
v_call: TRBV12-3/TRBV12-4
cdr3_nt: TGTGCCAGCAGTTTAGGGGCCACCGACTACGAGCAGTACTTC
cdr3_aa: CASSLGATDYEQYF

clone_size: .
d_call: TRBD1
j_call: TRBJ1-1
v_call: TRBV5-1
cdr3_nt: TGCGCCAGCAGCTTTTTTCCCGGGACAGGGGAAGCTTTCTTT
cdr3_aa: CASSFFPGTGEAFF

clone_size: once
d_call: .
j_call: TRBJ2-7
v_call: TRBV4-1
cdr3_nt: TGCGCCAGCAGCCGAGGGGACTGGTACGAGCAGTACTTC
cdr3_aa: CASSRGDWYEQYF

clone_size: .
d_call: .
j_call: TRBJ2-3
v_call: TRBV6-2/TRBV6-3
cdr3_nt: TGTGCCAGCAGCCTTCTGGCTGAAAGTGGATATCAAGATACGCAGTATTTT
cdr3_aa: CASSLLAESGYQDTQYF

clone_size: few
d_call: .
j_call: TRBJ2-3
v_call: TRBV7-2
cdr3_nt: TGTGCCAGCAGCTTCTCGGCTCCCACAGATACGCAGTATTTT
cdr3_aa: CASSFSAPTDTQYF

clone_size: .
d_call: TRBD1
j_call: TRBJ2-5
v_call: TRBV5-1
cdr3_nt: TGCGCCAGCAGCCAGAGCCCGGGACAGGGGGCGTTTGGTATTGCGACCCAGTACTTC
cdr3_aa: CASSQSPGQGAFGIATQYF

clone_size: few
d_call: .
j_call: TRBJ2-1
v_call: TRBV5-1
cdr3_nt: TGCGCCAGCAGCCCCAGGATAGCGAGATACAATGAGCAGTTCTTC
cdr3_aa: CASSPRIARYNEQFF

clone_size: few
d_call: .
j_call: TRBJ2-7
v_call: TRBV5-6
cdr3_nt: TGTGCCAGCAGCTACGGGGCTAGCTACGAGCAGTACTTC
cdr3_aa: CASSYGASYEQYF

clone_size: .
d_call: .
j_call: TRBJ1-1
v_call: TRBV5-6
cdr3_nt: TGTGCCAGCAGCTTGCGAGAATACACTGAAGCTTTCTTT
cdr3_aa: CASSLREYTEAFF

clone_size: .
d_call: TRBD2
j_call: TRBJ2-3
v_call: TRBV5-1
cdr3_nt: TGCGCCAGCTCGACTAGCGGGGCCACAGATACGCAGTATTTT
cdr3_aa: CASSTSGATDTQYF

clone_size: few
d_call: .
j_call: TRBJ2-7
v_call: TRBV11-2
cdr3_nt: TGTGCCAGCAGCTTAGATCCTGGGGGCTACGAGCAGTACTTC
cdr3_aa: CASSLDPGGYEQYF

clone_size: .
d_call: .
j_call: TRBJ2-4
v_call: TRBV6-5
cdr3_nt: TGTGCCAGCAGTTACCCCAGGGACAACTTAGCCAAAAACATTCAGTACTTC
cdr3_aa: CASSYPRDNLAKNIQYF

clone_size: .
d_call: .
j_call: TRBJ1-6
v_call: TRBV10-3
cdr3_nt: TGTGCCTCGAACGGACTCTATAATTCACCCCTCCACTTT
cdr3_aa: CASNGLYNSPLHF

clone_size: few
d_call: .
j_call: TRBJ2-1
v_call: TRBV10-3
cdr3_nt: TGTGCCATCAGTGACGTAGCGTCGGATCCCTACAATGAGCAGTTCTTC
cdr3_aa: CAISDVASDPYNEQFF

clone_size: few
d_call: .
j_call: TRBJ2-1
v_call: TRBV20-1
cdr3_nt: TGCAGTGCTAGAGATGGGTCTGAGCAGTTCTTC
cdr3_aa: CSARDGSEQFF

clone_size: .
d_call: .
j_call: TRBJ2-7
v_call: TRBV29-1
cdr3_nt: TGCAGCGTTAGCCCGGGGAGCTCCTACGAGCAGTACTTC
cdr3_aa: CSVSPGSSYEQYF

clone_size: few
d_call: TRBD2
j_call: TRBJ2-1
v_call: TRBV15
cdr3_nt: TGTGCCACCAGCACCGAACTAGCGAGTAATGAGCAGTTCTTC
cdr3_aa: CATSTELASNEQFF

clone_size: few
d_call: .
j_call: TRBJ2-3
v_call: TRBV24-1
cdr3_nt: TGTGCCACCAGTGGCCCCCCATCGGGGACAGATACGCAGTATTTT
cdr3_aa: CATSGPPSGTDTQYF

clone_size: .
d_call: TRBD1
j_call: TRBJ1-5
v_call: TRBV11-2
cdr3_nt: TGTGCCAGCAGCCGCAGACAGGGCGATCAGCCCCAGCATTTT
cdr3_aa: CASSRRQGDQPQHF

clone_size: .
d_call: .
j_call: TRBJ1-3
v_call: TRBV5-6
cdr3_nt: TGTGCCAGCAGCTTGATCATGCAAAACTCTGGAAACACCATATATTTT
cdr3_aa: CASSLIMQNSGNTIYF

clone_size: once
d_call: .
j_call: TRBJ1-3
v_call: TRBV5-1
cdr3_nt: TGCGCCAGCAATCATGAGGCCGGAAACACCATATATTTT
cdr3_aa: CASNHEAGNTIYF

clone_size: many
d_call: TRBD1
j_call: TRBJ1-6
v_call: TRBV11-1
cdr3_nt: TGTGCCAGCAGCACGGGACAGGGGGCTTCACCCCTCCACTTT
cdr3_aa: CASSTGQGASPLHF

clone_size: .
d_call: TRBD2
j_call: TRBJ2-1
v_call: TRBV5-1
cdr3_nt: TGCGCCAGCAGCCGGACTAGCGGGGGTCTCTATGAGCAGTTCTTC
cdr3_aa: CASSRTSGGLYEQFF

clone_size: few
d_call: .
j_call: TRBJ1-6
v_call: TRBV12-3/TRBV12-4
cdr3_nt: TGTGCCAGCAGCAGGGAATTTAGGAATTCACCCCTCCACTTT
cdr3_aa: CASSREFRNSPLHF

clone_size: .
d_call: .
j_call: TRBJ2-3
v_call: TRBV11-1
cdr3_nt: TGTGCCAGCAGCTCTGGAGCCTCCTCGGGGGATACGCAGTATTTT
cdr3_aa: CASSSGASSGDTQYF

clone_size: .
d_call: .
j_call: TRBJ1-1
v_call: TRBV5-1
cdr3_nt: TGCGCCAGCAGCTTCTTACACACGGAGGCTGAAGCTTTCTTT
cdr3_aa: CASSFLHTEAEAFF

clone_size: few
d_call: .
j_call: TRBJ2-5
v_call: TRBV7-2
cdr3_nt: TGTGCCAGCAGCCCAGAGCCCTTGAGGTACCAAGAGACCCAGTACTTC
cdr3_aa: CASSPEPLRYQETQYF

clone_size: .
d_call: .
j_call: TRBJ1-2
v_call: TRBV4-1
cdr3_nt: TGCGCCAGCAGCCAAGCAGCGGGAGGACCTTGGAACTATGGCTACACCTTC
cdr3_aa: CASSQAAGGPWNYGYTF

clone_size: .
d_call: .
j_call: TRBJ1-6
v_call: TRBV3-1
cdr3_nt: TGTGCCAGCAGCCCTATAAAGGAGGGGAACCCCTATAATTCACCCCTCCACTTT
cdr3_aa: CASSPIKEGNPYNSPLHF

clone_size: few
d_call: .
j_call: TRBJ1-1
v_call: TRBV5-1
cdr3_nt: TGCGCCAGCAGCCCCGGCACTTTGAACACTGAAGCTTTCTTT
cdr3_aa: CASSPGTLNTEAFF

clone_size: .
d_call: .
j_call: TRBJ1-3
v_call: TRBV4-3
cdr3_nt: TGCGCCAGCAGCCAAGATCGTGGGGGGCATGGCACCATATATTTT
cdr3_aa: CASSQDRGGHGTIYF

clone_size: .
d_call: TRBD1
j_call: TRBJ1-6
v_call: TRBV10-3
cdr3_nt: TGTGCCATCGGATCCTGGACAGGGGGCGATAATTCACCCCTCCACTTT
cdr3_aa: CAIGSWTGGDNSPLHF

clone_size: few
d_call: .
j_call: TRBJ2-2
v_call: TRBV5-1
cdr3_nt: TGCGCCAGCAGCCGGCAGGATAAGACCGGGGAGCTGTTTTTT
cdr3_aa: CASSRQDKTGELFF

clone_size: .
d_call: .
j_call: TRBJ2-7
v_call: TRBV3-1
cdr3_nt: TGTGCCAGCAGCCGCTTAGCAGGGGTGAACGAGCAGTACTTC
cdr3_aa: CASSRLAGVNEQYF

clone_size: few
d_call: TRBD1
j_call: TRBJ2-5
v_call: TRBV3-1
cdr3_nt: TGTGCCAGCAGCCAAAGACAGGGGGAGACCCAGTACTTC
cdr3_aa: CASSQRQGETQYF

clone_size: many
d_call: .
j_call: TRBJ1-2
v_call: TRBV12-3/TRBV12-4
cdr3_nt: TGTGCCAGCAGTTTGGGGGGAGGCTACACCTTC
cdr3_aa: CASSLGGGYTF

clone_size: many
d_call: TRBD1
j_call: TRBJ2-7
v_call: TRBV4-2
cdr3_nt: TGTGCCAGCAGCGTCCTTTGGGACAGGGAGAACGAGCAGTACTTC
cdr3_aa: CASSVLWDRENEQYF

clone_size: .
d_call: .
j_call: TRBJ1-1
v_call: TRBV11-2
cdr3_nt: TGTGCCAGCAGCTGGGGGACGACGAACGAAGCTTTCTTT
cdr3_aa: CASSWGTTNEAFF

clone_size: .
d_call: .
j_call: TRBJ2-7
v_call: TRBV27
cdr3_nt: TGTGCCAGCACCCCGCGTCAGAGCTCCTACGAGCAGTACTTC
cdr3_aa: CASTPRQSSYEQYF

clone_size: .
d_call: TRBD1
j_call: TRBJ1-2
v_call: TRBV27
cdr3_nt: TGTGCCAGCAGTTATCTCGGGACAGGGGGACTCTATGGCTACACCTTC
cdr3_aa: CASSYLGTGGLYGYTF

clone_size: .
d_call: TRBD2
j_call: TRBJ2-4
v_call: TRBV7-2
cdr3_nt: TGTGCCAGCAGCTCCATCGCCCTGACTAGCGGGAGCACCACAGCCAAAAACATTCAGTACTTC
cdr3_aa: CASSSIALTSGSTTAKNIQYF

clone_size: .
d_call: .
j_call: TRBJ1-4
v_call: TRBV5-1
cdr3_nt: TGCGCCAGCAGCTTGGGCTATGAAAAACTGTTTTTT
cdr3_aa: CASSLGYEKLFF

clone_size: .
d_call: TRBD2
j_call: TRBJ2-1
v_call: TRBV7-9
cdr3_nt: TGTGCCAGCAGCTCGGGGGGCAATGAGCAGTTCTTC
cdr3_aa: CASSSGGNEQFF

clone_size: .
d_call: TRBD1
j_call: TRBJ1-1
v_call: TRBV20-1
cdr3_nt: TGCAGTGCTACCCAAAGGACAGGGAAGCTGGAAGCTTTCTTT
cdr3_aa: CSATQRTGKLEAFF

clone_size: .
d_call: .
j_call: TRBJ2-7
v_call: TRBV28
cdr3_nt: TGTGCCAGCAGTTTCATCTCCTACGAGCAGTACTTC
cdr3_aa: CASSFISYEQYF

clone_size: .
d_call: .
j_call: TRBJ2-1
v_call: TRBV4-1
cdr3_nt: TGCGCCAGCAGCCTCATCCGTCGCTCCAATGAGCAGTTCTTC
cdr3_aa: CASSLIRRSNEQFF

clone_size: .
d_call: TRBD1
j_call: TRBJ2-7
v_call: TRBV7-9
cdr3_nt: TGTGCCAGCAGCTGGCTCGGACGGACAGGGGATTCCTACGAGCAGTACTTC
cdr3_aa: CASSWLGRTGDSYEQYF